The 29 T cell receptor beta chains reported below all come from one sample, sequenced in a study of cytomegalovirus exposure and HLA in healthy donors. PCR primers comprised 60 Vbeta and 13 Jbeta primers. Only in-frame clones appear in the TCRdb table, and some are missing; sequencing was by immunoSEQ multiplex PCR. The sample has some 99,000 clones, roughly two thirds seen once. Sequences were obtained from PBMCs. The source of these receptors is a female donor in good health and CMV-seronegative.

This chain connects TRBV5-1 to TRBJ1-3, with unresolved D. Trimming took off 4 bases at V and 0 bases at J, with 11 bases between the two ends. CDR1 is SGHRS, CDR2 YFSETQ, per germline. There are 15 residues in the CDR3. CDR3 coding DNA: TGCGCCAGCAGCCCGGACGGGAGCTCTGGAAACACCATATATTTT. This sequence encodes CASSPDGSSGNTIYF.

CDR3 protein: CASSDGQGVLFDGYTF. As DNA, the CDR3 is TGTGCCAGCAGTGACGGACAGGGGGTCCTTTTTGATGGCTACACCTTC. This chain connects TRBV28 to TRBJ1-2, with 10 bases that match TRBD1. The J segment lost 6 bases and the V segment lost 5 bases, leaving 12 bases of the junction unmatched. Germline V gene data show CDR1 as MDHEN and CDR2 as SYDVKM. The CDR3 sequence is 16 residues long.

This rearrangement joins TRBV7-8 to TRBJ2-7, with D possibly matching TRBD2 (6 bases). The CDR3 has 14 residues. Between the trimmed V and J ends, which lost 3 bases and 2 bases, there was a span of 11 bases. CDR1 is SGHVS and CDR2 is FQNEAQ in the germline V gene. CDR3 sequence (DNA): TGTGCCAGCAGCTTTCTAGCGCCTACCTACGAGCAGTACTTC. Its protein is CASSFLAPTYEQYF.

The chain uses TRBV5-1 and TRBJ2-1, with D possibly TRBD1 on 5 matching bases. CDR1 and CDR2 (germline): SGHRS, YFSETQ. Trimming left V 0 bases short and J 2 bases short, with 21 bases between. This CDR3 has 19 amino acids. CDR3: CASSLVGRVATGAYNEQFF. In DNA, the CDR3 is TGCGCCAGCAGCTTGGTGGGCAGGGTAGCTACTGGGGCCTACAATGAGCAGTTCTTC.

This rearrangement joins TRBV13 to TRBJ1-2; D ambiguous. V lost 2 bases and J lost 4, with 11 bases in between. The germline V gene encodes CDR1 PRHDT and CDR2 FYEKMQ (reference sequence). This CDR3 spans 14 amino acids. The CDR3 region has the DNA TGTGCCAGCAGCTTACGGGGTGTAAGCTATGGCTACACCTTC. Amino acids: CASSLRGVSYGYTF.

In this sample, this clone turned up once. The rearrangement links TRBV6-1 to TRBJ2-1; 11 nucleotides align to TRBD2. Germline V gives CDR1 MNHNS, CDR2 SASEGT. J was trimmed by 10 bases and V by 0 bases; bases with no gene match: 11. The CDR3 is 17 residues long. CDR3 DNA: TGTGCCAGCAGTGAAGCCGCGGCTAGCGGGAGGTTTAGAGAGCAGTTCTTC. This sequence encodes CASSEAAASGRFREQFF.

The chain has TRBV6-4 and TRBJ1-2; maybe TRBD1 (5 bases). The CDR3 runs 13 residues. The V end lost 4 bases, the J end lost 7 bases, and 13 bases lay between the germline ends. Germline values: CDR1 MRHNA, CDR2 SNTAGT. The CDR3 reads CASSATGGSGYTF. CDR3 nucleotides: TGTGCCAGCAGTGCCACAGGTGGAAGTGGCTACACCTTC.

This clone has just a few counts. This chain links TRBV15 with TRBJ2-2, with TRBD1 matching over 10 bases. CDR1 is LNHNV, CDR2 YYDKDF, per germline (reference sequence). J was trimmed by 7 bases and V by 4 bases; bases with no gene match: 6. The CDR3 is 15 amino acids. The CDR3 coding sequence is TGTGCCACCAGCATTCGACAGGGGGCGATCGGGGAGCTGTTTTTT. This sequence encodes CATSIRQGAIGELFF. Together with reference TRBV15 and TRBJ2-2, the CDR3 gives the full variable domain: DAMVIQNPRYQVTQFGKPVTLSCSQTLNHNVMYWYQQKSSQAPKLLFHYYDKDFNNEADTPDNFQSRRPNTSFCFLDIRSPGLGDTAMYLCATSIRQGAIGELFFGEGSRLTVL.

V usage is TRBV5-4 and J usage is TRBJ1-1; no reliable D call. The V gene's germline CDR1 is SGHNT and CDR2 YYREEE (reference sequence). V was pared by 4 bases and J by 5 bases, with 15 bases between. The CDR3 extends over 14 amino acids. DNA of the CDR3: TGTGCCAGCAGCCCCGTCGGGGTGCAGACTGAAGCTTTCTTT. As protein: CASSPVGVQTEAFF.

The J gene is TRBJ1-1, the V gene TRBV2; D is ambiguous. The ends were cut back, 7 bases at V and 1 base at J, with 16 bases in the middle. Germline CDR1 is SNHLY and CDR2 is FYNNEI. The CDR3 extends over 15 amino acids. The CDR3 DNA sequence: TGTGCCAGCAATGTTCCAGGCTCATCGAACACTGAAGCTTTCTTT. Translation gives CASNVPGSSNTEAFF. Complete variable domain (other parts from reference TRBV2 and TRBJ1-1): EPEVTQTPSHQVTQMGQEVILRCVPISNHLYFYWYRQILGQKVEFLVSFYNNEISEKSEIFDDQFSVERPDGSNFTLKIRSTKLEDSAMYFCASNVPGSSNTEAFFGQGTRLTVV.

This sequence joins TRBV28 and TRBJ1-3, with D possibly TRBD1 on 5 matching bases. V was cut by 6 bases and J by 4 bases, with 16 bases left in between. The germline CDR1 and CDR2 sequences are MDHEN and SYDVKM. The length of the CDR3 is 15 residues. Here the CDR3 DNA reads TGTGCCAGCAGCCTGGACATAAGAACCGGAAACACCATATATTTT. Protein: CASSLDIRTGNTIYF. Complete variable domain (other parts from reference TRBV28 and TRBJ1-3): DVKVTQSSRYLVKRTGEKVFLECVQDMDHENMFWYRQDPGLGLRLIYFSYDVKMKEKGDIPEGYSVSREKKERFSLILESASTNQTSMYLCASSLDIRTGNTIYFGEGSWLTVV.

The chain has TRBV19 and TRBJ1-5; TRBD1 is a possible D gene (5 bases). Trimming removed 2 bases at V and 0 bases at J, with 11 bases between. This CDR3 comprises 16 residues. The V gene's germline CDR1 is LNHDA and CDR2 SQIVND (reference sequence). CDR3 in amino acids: CASSIQGWYSNQPQHF. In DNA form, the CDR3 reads TGTGCCAGTAGTATACAGGGTTGGTATAGCAATCAGCCCCAGCATTTT.

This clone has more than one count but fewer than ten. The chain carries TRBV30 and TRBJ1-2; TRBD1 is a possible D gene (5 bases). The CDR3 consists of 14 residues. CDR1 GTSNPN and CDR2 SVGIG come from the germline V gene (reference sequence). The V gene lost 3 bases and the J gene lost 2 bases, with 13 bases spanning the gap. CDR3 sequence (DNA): TGTGCCTGGAGCCTAATCCCAGGGAACTATGGCTACACCTTC. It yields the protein CAWSLIPGNYGYTF. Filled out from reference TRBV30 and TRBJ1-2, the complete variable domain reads SQTIHQWPATLVQPVGSPLSLECTVEGTSNPNLYWYRQAAGRGLQLLFYSVGIGQISSEVPQNLSASRPQDRQFILSSKKLLLSDSGFYLCAWSLIPGNYGYTFGSGTRLTVV.

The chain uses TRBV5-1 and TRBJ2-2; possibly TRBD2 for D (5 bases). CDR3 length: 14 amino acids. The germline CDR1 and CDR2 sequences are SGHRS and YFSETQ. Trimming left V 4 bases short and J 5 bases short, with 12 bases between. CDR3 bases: TGCGCCAGCAGCGGGTGGACGGGGACCGGGGAGCTGTTTTTT. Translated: CASSGWTGTGELFF.

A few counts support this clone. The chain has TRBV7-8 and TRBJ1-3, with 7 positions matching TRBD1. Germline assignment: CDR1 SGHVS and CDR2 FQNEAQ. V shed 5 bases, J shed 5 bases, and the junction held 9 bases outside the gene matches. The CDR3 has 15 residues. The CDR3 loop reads CASSPLLTGRNTIYF. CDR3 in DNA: TGTGCCAGCAGCCCCCTACTGACAGGGCGAAACACCATATATTTT.

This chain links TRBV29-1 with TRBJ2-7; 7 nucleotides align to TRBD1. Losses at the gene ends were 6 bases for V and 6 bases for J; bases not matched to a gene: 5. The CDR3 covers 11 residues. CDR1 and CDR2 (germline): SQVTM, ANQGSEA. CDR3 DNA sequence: TGCAGCGTGGAAACAGGGGTCGAGCAGTACTTC. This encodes CSVETGVEQYF.

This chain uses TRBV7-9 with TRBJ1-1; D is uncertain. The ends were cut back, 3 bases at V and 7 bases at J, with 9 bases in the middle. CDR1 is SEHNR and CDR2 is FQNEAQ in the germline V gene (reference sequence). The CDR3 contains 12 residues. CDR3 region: CASSFPGSEAFF. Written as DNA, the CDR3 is TGTGCCAGCAGCTTCCCTGGTAGTGAAGCTTTCTTT.

CDR3 amino acids: CASSVHSGEAQYF. CDR3 bases: TGCGCCAGCAGCGTCCACAGTGGGGAGGCCCAGTACTTC. V gene TRBV5-1 combines with J gene TRBJ2-5, with D perhaps TRBD2 (6 bases). This CDR3 spans 13 amino acids. Germline lookup yields CDR1 SGHRS and CDR2 YFSETQ. V gave up 4 bases and J gave up 9 bases, with 16 bases separating them.

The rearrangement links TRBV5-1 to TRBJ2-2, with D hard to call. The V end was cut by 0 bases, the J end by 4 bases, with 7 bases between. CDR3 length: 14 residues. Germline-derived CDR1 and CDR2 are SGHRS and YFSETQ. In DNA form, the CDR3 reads TGCGCCAGCAGCTTGGGACAACTCACCGGGGAGCTGTTTTTT. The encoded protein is CASSLGQLTGELFF.

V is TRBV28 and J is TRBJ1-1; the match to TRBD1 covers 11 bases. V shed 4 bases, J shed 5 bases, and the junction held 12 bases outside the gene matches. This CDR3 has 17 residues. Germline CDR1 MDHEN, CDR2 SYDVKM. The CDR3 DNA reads TGTGCCAGCAGTTCCCCTGGTGAGGACAGGGGGCGAACTGAAGCTTTCTTT. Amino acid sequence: CASSSPGEDRGRTEAFF.

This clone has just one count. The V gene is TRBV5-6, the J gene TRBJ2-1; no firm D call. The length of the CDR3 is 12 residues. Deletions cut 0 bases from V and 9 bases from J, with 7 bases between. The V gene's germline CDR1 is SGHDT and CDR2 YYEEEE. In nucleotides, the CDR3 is TGTGCCAGCAGCTTGGGTTCGGGTGAGCAGTTCTTC. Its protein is CASSLGSGEQFF.

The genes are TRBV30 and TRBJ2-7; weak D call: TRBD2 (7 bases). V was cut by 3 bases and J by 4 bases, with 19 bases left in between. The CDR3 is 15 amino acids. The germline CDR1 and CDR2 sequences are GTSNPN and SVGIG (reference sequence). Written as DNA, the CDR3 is TGTGCCTGGAGCGACGGTTGGGGGGGCGGATACGAGCAGTACTTC. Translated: CAWSDGWGGGYEQYF. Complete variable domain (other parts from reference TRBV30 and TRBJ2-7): SQTIHQWPATLVQPVGSPLSLECTVEGTSNPNLYWYRQAAGRGLQLLFYSVGIGQISSEVPQNLSASRPQDRQFILSSKKLLLSDSGFYLCAWSDGWGGGYEQYFGPGTRLTVT.

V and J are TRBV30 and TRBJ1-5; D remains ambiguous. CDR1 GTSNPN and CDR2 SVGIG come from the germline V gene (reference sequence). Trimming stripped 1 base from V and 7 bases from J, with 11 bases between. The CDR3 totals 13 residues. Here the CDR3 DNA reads TGTGCCTGGAGTGACGGGGAAAACCAGCCCCAGCATTTT. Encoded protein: CAWSDGENQPQHF.

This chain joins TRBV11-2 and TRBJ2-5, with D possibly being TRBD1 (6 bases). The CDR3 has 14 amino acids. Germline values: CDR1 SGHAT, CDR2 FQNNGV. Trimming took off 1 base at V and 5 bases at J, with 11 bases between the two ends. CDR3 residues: CASSLGQVVETQYF. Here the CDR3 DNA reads TGTGCCAGCAGCTTAGGACAGGTCGTGGAGACCCAGTACTTC.

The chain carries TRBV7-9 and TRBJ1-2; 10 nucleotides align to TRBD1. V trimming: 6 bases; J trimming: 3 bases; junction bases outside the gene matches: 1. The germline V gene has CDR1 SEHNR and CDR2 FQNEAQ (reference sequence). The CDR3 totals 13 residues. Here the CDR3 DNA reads TGTGCCAGCAGGGGGACAGGGGACTATGGCTACACCTTC. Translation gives CASRGTGDYGYTF.

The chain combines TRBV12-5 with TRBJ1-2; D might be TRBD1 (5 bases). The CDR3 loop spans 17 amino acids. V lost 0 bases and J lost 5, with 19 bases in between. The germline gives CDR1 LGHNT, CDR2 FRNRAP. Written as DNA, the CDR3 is TGTGCTAGTGGTTTGGTACGAAGAGCTGACAGACATTATGGCTACACCTTC. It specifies CASGLVRRADRHYGYTF.

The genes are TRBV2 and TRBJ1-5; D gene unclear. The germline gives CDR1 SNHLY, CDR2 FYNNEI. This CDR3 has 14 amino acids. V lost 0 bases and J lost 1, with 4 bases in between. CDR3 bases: TGTGCCAGCAGTGAAGCGGAGAGCAATCAGCCCCAGCATTTT. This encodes CASSEAESNQPQHF.

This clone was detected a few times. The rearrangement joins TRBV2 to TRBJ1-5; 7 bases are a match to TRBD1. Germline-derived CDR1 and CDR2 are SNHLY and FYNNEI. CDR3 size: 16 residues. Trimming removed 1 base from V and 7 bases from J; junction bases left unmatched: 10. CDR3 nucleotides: TGTGCCAGCAGTGAAGGGCCAACAGGGGCTTACCAGCCCCAGCATTTT. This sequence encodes CASSEGPTGAYQPQHF.

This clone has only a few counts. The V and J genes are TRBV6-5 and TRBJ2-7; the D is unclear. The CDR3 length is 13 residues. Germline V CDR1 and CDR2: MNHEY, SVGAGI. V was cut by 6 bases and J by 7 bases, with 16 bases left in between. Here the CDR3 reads CASSTVGAREQYF. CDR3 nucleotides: TGTGCCAGCAGCACCGTTGGAGCCCGGGAGCAGTACTTC.